The rows below give T cell receptor beta chains drawn from one sample of a study of cytomegalovirus exposure and HLA in healthy donors. Sequencing was performed with immunoSEQ multiplex PCR; in TCRdb, only in-frame clones are kept and a portion is missing. The sample has around 130,000 clones; roughly 90% are singletons. Sequencing was carried out using PBMCs. All receptors come from a man aged 30 to 45 in good health and CMV-seronegative. The conserved cysteine and the conserved F or W are not part of the CDR3 here. The order of the fields is CDR3 protein, J gene, V gene.

cdr3_aa: ASSLNSGGNYNEQF; j_call: TRBJ2-1; v_call: TRBV7-3
cdr3_aa: ASSQDGDSSIGTQY; j_call: TRBJ2-5; v_call: TRBV4-3
cdr3_aa: ASSYLGSSGNTIY; j_call: TRBJ1-3; v_call: TRBV6-5
cdr3_aa: ASSSRVAGGTSTDTQY; j_call: TRBJ2-3; v_call: TRBV7-9
cdr3_aa: ARSLEVAGGRETQY; j_call: TRBJ2-5; v_call: TRBV5-3
cdr3_aa: ASSSRRRQVNYEQY; j_call: TRBJ2-7; v_call: TRBV7-2
cdr3_aa: ASSISGRGWGNQPQH; j_call: TRBJ1-5; v_call: TRBV19
cdr3_aa: ASLPTGDTQY; j_call: TRBJ2-5; v_call: TRBV21-1
cdr3_aa: ASSPLPDSRSYEQY; j_call: TRBJ2-7; v_call: TRBV9
cdr3_aa: ASSQDPGRGFGANVLT; j_call: TRBJ2-6; v_call: TRBV4-3
cdr3_aa: ASSEIADWSGNEQF; j_call: TRBJ2-1; v_call: TRBV6-4
cdr3_aa: ASSPTGQGYNEQF; j_call: TRBJ2-1; v_call: TRBV7-3
cdr3_aa: ASSIGGVRSYNEQF; j_call: TRBJ2-1; v_call: TRBV28
cdr3_aa: ASSTDRETRETQY; j_call: TRBJ2-5; v_call: TRBV5-4
cdr3_aa: ASSETGASTIY; j_call: TRBJ1-3; v_call: TRBV25-1
cdr3_aa: ASSLAPGQPNNQPQH; j_call: TRBJ1-5; v_call: TRBV27
cdr3_aa: ASSLVADNYGYT; j_call: TRBJ1-2; v_call: TRBV5-4
cdr3_aa: ASSPRNRGNEQF; j_call: TRBJ2-1; v_call: TRBV9
cdr3_aa: ASSLAPQGYSWGEQY; j_call: TRBJ2-7; v_call: TRBV5-5
cdr3_aa: SVEDHNYGYT; j_call: TRBJ1-2; v_call: TRBV29-1
cdr3_aa: ASSQDTNSPLH; j_call: TRBJ1-6; v_call: TRBV10-1
cdr3_aa: ASTPGLAGATGELF; j_call: TRBJ2-2; v_call: TRBV19
cdr3_aa: ASSFGAYTGELF; j_call: TRBJ2-2; v_call: TRBV28
cdr3_aa: ASSLSGGRENEQF; j_call: TRBJ2-1; v_call: TRBV7-9
cdr3_aa: ASSLVLPGGTEAF; j_call: TRBJ1-1; v_call: TRBV5-6
cdr3_aa: ASSPGDRGLANTGELF; j_call: TRBJ2-2; v_call: TRBV18
cdr3_aa: ASSPWTGGQYNEQF; j_call: TRBJ2-1; v_call: TRBV18
cdr3_aa: ASSLYGSTYEQY; j_call: TRBJ2-7; v_call: TRBV28
cdr3_aa: ASSLTGDQPQH; j_call: TRBJ1-5; v_call: TRBV5-6
cdr3_aa: ASSESQGGQETQY; j_call: TRBJ2-5; v_call: TRBV2
cdr3_aa: ASSEQGEGYEQY; j_call: TRBJ2-7; v_call: TRBV7-3
cdr3_aa: ASSIDRNYGYT; j_call: TRBJ1-2; v_call: TRBV19
cdr3_aa: ASSDGFSREKLF; j_call: TRBJ1-4; v_call: TRBV2
cdr3_aa: ASSLEPTGWAIGYT; j_call: TRBJ1-2; v_call: TRBV7-9
cdr3_aa: AISGPGNTIY; j_call: TRBJ1-3; v_call: TRBV10-3
cdr3_aa: ASRTPGTSGTGELF; j_call: TRBJ2-2; v_call: TRBV7-2
cdr3_aa: ASSWTSGGSETQY; j_call: TRBJ2-5; v_call: TRBV27
cdr3_aa: SVEEGSGHLTDTQY; j_call: TRBJ2-3; v_call: TRBV29-1
cdr3_aa: ASSLAAAGQGFSPLH; j_call: TRBJ1-6; v_call: TRBV7-2
cdr3_aa: ASSPDRRNSPLH; j_call: TRBJ1-6; v_call: TRBV27
cdr3_aa: ASSYSTAVGEQY; j_call: TRBJ2-7; v_call: TRBV13
cdr3_aa: ASSLAAVTYEQY; j_call: TRBJ2-7; v_call: TRBV11-1
cdr3_aa: ASSPTVNYGYT; j_call: TRBJ1-2; v_call: TRBV27
cdr3_aa: ASGLVLGGTGTAEAF; j_call: TRBJ1-1; v_call: TRBV12-5
cdr3_aa: ASSWLAGTPGDIQY; j_call: TRBJ2-4; v_call: TRBV28
cdr3_aa: ASSSLPGYEQY; j_call: TRBJ2-7; v_call: TRBV6-5
cdr3_aa: ASSLERAGGNNEQF; j_call: TRBJ2-1; v_call: TRBV11-1
cdr3_aa: ASSTPRTGLAEQY; j_call: TRBJ2-7; v_call: TRBV27
cdr3_aa: ASSLVYRSYEQY; j_call: TRBJ2-7; v_call: TRBV7-9
cdr3_aa: ASSYSRLAGGETQY; j_call: TRBJ2-5; v_call: TRBV6-5
cdr3_aa: ASSYRVVTEAF; j_call: TRBJ1-1; v_call: TRBV27
cdr3_aa: ASSAGLSTYEQY; j_call: TRBJ2-7; v_call: TRBV19
cdr3_aa: SVEGGLTAGTGELF; j_call: TRBJ2-2; v_call: TRBV29-1